This T cell receptor beta chain was found in a study of long-term antiretroviral therapy in people with HIV. Germline CDR1 reads SGHDT; CDR2 reads YYEEEE. V lost 4 bases, J lost 11 bases, and 13 bases lay in between. CDR3 size: 12 residues. Comment on this clone: Its antigen remains unidentified.

Overall study findings and caveats: Clones that expanded before ART (that is, prior to treatment) dominated the repertoire at all time points. Diversity increased after ART yet remained lower than in transplant donor controls.

Runs used v3.0 of the immunoSEQ assay and were done at survey level. The method was immunoSEQ multiplex PCR; TCRdb's version includes in-frame clones alone and lacks a portion of them. The data show 23,000 or so clones, roughly 88% seen once. The input for sequencing was unsorted PBMCs, taken 0.1 years before starting antiretroviral therapy. This sequence joins TRBV5-6 and TRBJ2-4; D unresolved. The TCR comes from a man aged 18 to 29 with HIV. CDR3 residues: CASSSDGVVQYF. Written as DNA, the CDR3 is TGTGCCAGCAGCAGTGACGGTGTAGTTCAGTACTTC.